The 2 T cell receptor beta chains reported below all come from one sample, sequenced in a study of T cells in Graves' hyperthyroidism and ophthalmopathy. Authors of the study amplified TCR beta CDR3 regions from RNA transcripts. The HTBI primer set was used in a first-round RT-PCR of the TCR CDR3. In TCRdb, the multiplex PCR reads were re-called with MiXCR into one record per CDR3 protein. The table has some 400,000 distinct CDR3 sequences, approximately 20% seen once; the top ten hold around 3.6%. What was sequenced was blood. The receptor source for this set is a woman between 18 and 29 years old with Graves' hyperthyroidism.

The table lists this clonotype with many counts. The V and J genes are TRBV7-9 and TRBJ1-1; D call uncertain. From germline, CDR1 is SEHNR and CDR2 FQNEAQ (reference sequence). Between the trimmed V and J ends, which lost 7 bases and 3 bases, there was a span of 18 bases. This CDR3 is built from 15 residues. The CDR3 DNA sequence: TGTGCCAGCACCCTAACCGACGACCCCTACACTGAAGCTTTCTTT. Its protein product is CASTLTDDPYTEAFF.

The gene calls are TRBV29-1 and TRBJ2-7, with TRBD2 matching over 10 bases. Germline assignment: CDR1 SQVTM and CDR2 ANQGSEA. With V trimmed by 6 bases and J by 3 bases, 5 bases remained unmatched. The CDR3 extends over 13 amino acids. CDR3 loop: CSVARLAGYEQYF. The CDR3 DNA sequence: TGCAGCGTCGCCAGACTAGCGGGCTACGAGCAGTACTTC.